Presented here are 12 T cell receptor beta chains from one specimen sequenced in a study of response to subunit inactivated influenza vaccine. One entry per CDR3 protein results from TCRdb running MiXCR on the RT-PCR reads. The table lists about 540,000 distinct CDR3 sequences, around 25% of them singletons. Another study also made use of these data, one on T cells expressing NK-cell markers. Per that study: Beta-chain TCR cDNA was generated via 5'RACE template switching with UMIs.

Material: CD4+ T cells sorted from PBMCs, obtained 12 days after vaccination. The receptor source for this set is a man in his forties or fifties who received an inactivated influenza vaccine.

In its sample, this clonotype was seen a few times. This sequence joins TRBV28 and TRBJ2-2; 10 bases agree with TRBD2. From germline, CDR1 is MDHEN and CDR2 SYDVKM. The CDR3 sequence is 18 residues long. The ends lost 1 base at V and 6 bases at J; junction bases unmatched: 11. The CDR3 DNA reads as TGTGCCAGCAGTTTATCCGGGGCGCTAGCGGGAGAGTCCGGGGAGCTGTTTTTT. It encodes CASSLSGALAGESGELFF.

The chain links TRBV15 to TRBJ2-3; TRBD2 aligns across 8 bases. The CDR3 covers 17 residues. CDR1 LNHNV and CDR2 YYDKDF come from the germline V gene (reference sequence). Trimming cost V 3 bases and J 3 bases; bases outside gene matches: 11. The CDR3 coding sequence is TGTGCCACCAGCAGCTTCGGACTAGCCCCCCGGACAGATACGCAGTATTTT. It codes for CATSSFGLAPRTDTQYF. Using reference TRBV15 and TRBJ2-3 for the parts outside the CDR3, the full variable domain is DAMVIQNPRYQVTQFGKPVTLSCSQTLNHNVMYWYQQKSSQAPKLLFHYYDKDFNNEADTPDNFQSRRPNTSFCFLDIRSPGLGDTAMYLCATSSFGLAPRTDTQYFGPGTRLTVL.

This clonotype has just a few counts. The V gene is TRBV7-8, the J gene TRBJ2-1; D might be TRBD2 (5 bases). The CDR3 totals 14 residues. V shed 1 base and J shed 7 bases, with 11 bases lying between them. Germline V gene sequence: CDR1 SGHVS, CDR2 FQNEAQ. This CDR3 is CASSLGRRGNEQFF. In nucleotides, the CDR3 is TGTGCCAGCAGCTTAGGGCGTCGCGGGAATGAGCAGTTCTTC.

This clonotype was found a few times. The chain uses TRBV12-3 or TRBV12-4 and TRBJ2-3; tentatively, D is TRBD2 (6 bases). The germline V and J ends were trimmed by 7 bases and 5 bases, with 19 bases remaining between them. The CDR3 length is 15 residues. CDR3 sequence (DNA): TGTGCCAGCACCGGGATGGTAGCGGCGGGAGATACGCAGTATTTT. Translating it yields CASTGMVAAGDTQYF.

The chain uses TRBV7-2 and TRBJ1-6, with D unresolved. Germline V gives CDR1 SGHTA, CDR2 FQGNSA. V gave up 5 bases and J gave up 8 bases, with 7 bases separating them. The CDR3 is 12 amino acids. The DNA for the CDR3 is TGTGCCAGCAGCCTGACCCATTCACCCCTCCACTTT. Its translation is CASSLTHSPLHF.

The chain has TRBV15 and TRBJ1-5, with a possible D match to TRBD1 (5 bases). The CDR3 has 15 residues. With 1 base removed from V and 3 bases from J, the gap between germline ends came to 10 bases. The germline gives CDR1 LNHNV, CDR2 YYDKDF (reference sequence). CDR3 coding DNA: TGTGCCACCAGCAGAGGCCCAGGGTTCAATCAGCCCCAGCATTTT. This sequence encodes CATSRGPGFNQPQHF.

This clonotype has just a few counts. This chain joins TRBV18 and TRBJ1-1; D is ambiguous. CDR1 and CDR2 (germline): KGHSH, LQKENI. The CDR3 runs to 15 residues. Trimming took 5 bases from V and 5 from J, leaving 18 bases between them. CDR3 residues: CASSAPGVPPTEAFF. The CDR3 DNA reads TGTGCCAGCTCAGCCCCCGGGGTACCCCCGACTGAAGCTTTCTTT. Using reference TRBV18 and TRBJ1-1 for the parts outside the CDR3, the full variable domain is NAGVMQNPRHLVRRRGQEARLRCSPMKGHSHVYWYRQLPEEGLKFMVYLQKENIIDESGMPKERFSAEFPKEGPSILRIQQVVRGDSAAYFCASSAPGVPPTEAFFGQGTRLTVV.

The chain combines TRBV25-1 with TRBJ2-3; TRBD2 agrees at 10 bases. The CDR3 covers 17 residues. The ends lost 2 bases at V and 5 bases at J; junction bases unmatched: 10. Germline V lookup: CDR1 MGHDK, CDR2 SYGVNS. The DNA of the CDR3 is TGTGCCAGCAGTGAAGGCCGGCTAGCGGGAGCCAAAGATACGCAGTATTTT. This translates into CASSEGRLAGAKDTQYF.

This chain uses TRBV7-2 with TRBJ1-1; 9 positions match TRBD1. This CDR3 is built from 17 residues. Germline V gives CDR1 SGHTA, CDR2 FQGNSA. With 1 base clipped from V and 0 bases from J, the junction kept 6 bases outside the gene matches. The chain's CDR3 is CASSLGTGAPLNTEAFF. CDR3 in DNA: TGTGCCAGCAGCTTAGGGACAGGGGCTCCATTGAACACTGAAGCTTTCTTT.

This chain connects TRBV6-5 to TRBJ2-7; D is ambiguous. Germline V CDR1 and CDR2: MNHEY, SVGAGI. The CDR3 totals 14 residues. Deletions cut 2 bases from V and 0 bases from J, with 8 bases between. The CDR3 loop reads CASSYVRSSYEQYF. The CDR3 DNA reads TGTGCCAGCAGTTACGTGCGATCCTCCTACGAGCAGTACTTC.

This clonotype showed up just once. The chain couples TRBV28 to TRBJ1-2; D uncertain. Trimming took off 4 bases at V and 4 bases at J, with 13 bases between the two ends. The CDR3 consists of 14 residues. CDR1 and CDR2 (germline): MDHEN, SYDVKM. DNA of the CDR3: TGTGCCAGCAGTTCCTCTCCTGAGCTCTATGGCTACACCTTC. It specifies CASSSSPELYGYTF.

This chain links TRBV15 with TRBJ2-5, with D possibly matching TRBD2 (6 bases). Germline V gene sequence: CDR1 LNHNV, CDR2 YYDKDF (reference sequence). CDR3 size: 13 residues. V was trimmed by 5 bases and J by 3 bases, leaving 10 bases between them. The DNA of the CDR3 is TGTGCCACCAGCTTGCGGGGTAAAGAGACCCAGTACTTC. Its protein product is CATSLRGKETQYF.